These 4 T cell receptor beta chains came from one sample sequenced in a study of CD8+CD57+ T cells in acquired aplastic anemia. Researchers used genomic DNA as the template to profile TCR beta VDJ and CDR3. Each CDR3 protein gets one entry after TCRdb re-called the reads with MiXCR. The sample has approximately 270,000 distinct CDR3 sequences, approximately 57% seen once. The sample consisted of sorted CD4+, CD8+, or CD8+CD57+ T cells (not recorded which) from PBMCs. These receptors originate from a human donor with severe aplastic anemia or a healthy control (not recorded which).

The chain links TRBV19 to TRBJ1-4, with D possibly TRBD1 on 6 matching bases. Trimming removed 7 bases at V and 7 bases at J, with 16 bases between. Germline CDR1 and CDR2: LNHDA and SQIVND (reference sequence). CDR3 length equals 14 residues. CDR3 sequence: CASKMGGHTEKLFF. The CDR3 DNA reads TGTGCCAGTAAGATGGGGGGCCACACTGAAAAACTGTTTTTT.

The sample holds a few counts of this clonotype. This chain connects TRBV20-1 to TRBJ2-3, with D unclear. Looked up from germline, CDR1 is DFQATT and CDR2 is SNEGSKA (reference sequence). This CDR3 has 13 amino acids. Trimming pared 5 bases from V and 0 bases from J, leaving 9 bases between. The CDR3 DNA follows: TGCAGTGCTGCACAGCCAAGCACAGATACGCAGTATTTT. Protein sequence: CSAAQPSTDTQYF.

This clonotype was recorded at least ten times. This chain connects TRBV6-4 to TRBJ2-1; TRBD2 aligns across 15 bases. CDR1 and CDR2 (germline): MRHNA, SNTAGT. This CDR3 spans 17 amino acids. V shed 0 bases, J shed 6 bases, and the junction held 3 bases outside the gene matches. This CDR3 reads CASSDSGLAGGLNEQFF. The DNA for the CDR3 is TGTGCCAGCAGTGACTCTGGACTAGCGGGGGGGCTCAATGAGCAGTTCTTC.

This clonotype appeared many times. The V call is TRBV10-3, the J call TRBJ1-2; D is unclear. This CDR3 has 12 amino acids. V lost 3 bases and J lost 3, with 5 bases in between. CDR1 is ENHRY and CDR2 is SYGVKD in the germline V gene. CDR3 sequence: CAISEQYYGYTF. DNA of the CDR3: TGTGCCATCAGTGAACAGTACTATGGCTACACCTTC.